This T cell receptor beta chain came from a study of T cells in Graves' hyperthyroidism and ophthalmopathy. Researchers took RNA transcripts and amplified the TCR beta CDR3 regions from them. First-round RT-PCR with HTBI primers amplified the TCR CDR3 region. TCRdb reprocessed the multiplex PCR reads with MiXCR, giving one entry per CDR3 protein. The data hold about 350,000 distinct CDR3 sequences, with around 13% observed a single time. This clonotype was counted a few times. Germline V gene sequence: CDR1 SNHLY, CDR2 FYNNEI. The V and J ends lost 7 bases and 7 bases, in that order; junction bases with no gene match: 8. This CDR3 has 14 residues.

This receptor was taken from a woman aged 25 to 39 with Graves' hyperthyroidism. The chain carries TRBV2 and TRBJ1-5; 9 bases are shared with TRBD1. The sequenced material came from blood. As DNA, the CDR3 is TGTGCCAGCACCCAGGGACAGGGCCCCCAGCCCCAGCATTTT. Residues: CASTQGQGPQPQHF.